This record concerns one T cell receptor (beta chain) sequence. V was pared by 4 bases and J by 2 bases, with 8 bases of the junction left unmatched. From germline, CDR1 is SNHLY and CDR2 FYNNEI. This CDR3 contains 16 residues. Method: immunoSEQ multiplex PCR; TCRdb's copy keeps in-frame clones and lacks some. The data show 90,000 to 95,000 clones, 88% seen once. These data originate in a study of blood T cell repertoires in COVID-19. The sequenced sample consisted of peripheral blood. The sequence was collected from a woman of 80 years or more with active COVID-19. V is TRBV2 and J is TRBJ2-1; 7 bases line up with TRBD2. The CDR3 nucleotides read TGTGCCAGCAGTGGCGGGAGTGGTAGAACCTACAATGAGCAGTTCTTC. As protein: CASSGGSGRTYNEQFF.